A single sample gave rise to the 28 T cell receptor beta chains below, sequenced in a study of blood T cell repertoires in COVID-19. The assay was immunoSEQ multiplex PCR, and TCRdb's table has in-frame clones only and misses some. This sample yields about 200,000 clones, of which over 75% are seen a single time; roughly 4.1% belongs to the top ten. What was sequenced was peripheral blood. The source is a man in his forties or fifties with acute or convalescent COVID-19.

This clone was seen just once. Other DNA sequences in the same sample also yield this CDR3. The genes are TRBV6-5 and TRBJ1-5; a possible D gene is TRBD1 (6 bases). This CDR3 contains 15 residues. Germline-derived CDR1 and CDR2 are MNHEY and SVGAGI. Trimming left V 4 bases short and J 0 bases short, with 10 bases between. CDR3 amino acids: CASSFGQNSNQPQHF. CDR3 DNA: TGTGCCAGCAGTTTCGGACAGAATAGCAATCAGCCCCAGCATTTT.

CDR3 nucleotide sequence: TGTGCCAGCTCTAGACAGGGGGCCTACAATGAGCAGTTCTTC. It specifies CASSRQGAYNEQFF. The rearrangement uses TRBV18 and TRBJ2-1; 9 nucleotides line up with TRBD1. Germline loops: CDR1 KGHSH, CDR2 LQKENI. The CDR3 consists of 14 residues. J gave up 2 bases and V 6 bases, and 2 bases lay outside the gene matches.

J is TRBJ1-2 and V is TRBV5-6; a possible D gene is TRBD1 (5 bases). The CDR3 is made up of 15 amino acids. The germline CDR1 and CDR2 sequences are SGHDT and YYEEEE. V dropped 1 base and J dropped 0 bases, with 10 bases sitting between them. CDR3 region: CASSLPGHPNYGYTF. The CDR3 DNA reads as TGTGCCAGCAGCTTGCCCGGACACCCTAACTATGGCTACACCTTC. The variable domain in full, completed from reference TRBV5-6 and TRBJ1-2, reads DAGVTQSPTHLIKTRGQQVTLRCSPKSGHDTVSWYQQALGQGPQFIFQYYEEEERQRGNFPDRFSGHQFPNYSSELNVNALLLGDSALYLCASSLPGHPNYGYTFGSGTRLTVV.

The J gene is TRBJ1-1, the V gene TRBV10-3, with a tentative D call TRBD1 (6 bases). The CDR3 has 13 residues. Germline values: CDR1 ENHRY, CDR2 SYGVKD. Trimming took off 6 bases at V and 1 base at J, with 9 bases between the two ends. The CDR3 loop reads CAISSGENTEAFF. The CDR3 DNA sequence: TGTGCCATCAGCTCAGGGGAGAACACTGAAGCTTTCTTT.

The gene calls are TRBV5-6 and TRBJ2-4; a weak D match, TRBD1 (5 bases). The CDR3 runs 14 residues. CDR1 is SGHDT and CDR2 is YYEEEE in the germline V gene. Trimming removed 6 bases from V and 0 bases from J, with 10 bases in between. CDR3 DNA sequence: TGTGCCAGCACCTATGACAGAGCCAAAAACATTCAGTACTTC. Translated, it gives CASTYDRAKNIQYF.

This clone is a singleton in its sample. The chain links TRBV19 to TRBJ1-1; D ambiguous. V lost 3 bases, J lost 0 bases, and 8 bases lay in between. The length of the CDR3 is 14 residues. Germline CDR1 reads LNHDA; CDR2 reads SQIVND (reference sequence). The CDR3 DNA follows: TGTGCCAGTAGTATCGGGTTGGTGAACACTGAAGCTTTCTTT. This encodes CASSIGLVNTEAFF.

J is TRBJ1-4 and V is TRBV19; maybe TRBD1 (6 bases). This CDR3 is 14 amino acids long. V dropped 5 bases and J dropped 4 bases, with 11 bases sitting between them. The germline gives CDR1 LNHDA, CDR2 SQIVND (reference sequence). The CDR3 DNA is TGTGCCAGTAGTCTGGGGACATTTAATGAAAAACTGTTTTTT. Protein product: CASSLGTFNEKLFF.

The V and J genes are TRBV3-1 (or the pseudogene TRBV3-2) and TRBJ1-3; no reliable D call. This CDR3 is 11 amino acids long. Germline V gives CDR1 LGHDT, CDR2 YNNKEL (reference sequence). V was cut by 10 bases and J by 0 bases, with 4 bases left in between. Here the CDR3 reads CATRSGNTIYF. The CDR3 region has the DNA TGTGCCACCCGCTCTGGAAACACCATATATTTT.

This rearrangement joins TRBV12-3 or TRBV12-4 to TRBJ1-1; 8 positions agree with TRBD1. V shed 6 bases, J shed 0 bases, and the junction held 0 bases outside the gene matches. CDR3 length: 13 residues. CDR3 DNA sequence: TGTGCCAGCAGGGGACAGGTGAACACTGAAGCTTTCTTT. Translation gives CASRGQVNTEAFF.

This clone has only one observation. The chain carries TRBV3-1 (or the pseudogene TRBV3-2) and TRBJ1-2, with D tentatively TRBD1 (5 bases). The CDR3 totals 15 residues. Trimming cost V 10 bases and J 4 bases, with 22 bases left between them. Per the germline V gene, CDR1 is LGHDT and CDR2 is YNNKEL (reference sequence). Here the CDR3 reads CATAPGGGFSYGYTF. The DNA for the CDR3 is TGTGCCACGGCCCCGGGGGGAGGTTTTAGCTATGGCTACACCTTC.

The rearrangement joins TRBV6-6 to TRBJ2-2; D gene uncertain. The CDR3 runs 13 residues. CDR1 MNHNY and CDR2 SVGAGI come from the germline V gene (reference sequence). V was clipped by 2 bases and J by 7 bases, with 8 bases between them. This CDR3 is CASSYPQVGELFF. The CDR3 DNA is TGTGCCAGCAGTTACCCTCAGGTCGGGGAGCTGTTTTTT.

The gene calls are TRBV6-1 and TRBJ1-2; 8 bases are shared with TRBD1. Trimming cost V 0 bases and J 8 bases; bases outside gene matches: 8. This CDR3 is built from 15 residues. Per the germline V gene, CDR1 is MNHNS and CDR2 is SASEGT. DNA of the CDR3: TGTGCCAGCAGTGAAGCGGGGCAGGGGGCGAGGGGCTACACCTTC. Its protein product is CASSEAGQGARGYTF.

Written as DNA, the CDR3 is TGCGCCAGCAGCTTGGCCTCGGGTCTAGCGGGAAACATTCAGTACTTC. It codes for CASSLASGLAGNIQYF. The chain links TRBV5-1 to TRBJ2-4, with TRBD2 matching 8 bases. CDR1 is SGHRS and CDR2 is YFSETQ in the germline V gene. V lost 0 bases to trimming and J lost 6 bases; unmatched junction nucleotides: 8. The CDR3 sequence is 16 residues long.

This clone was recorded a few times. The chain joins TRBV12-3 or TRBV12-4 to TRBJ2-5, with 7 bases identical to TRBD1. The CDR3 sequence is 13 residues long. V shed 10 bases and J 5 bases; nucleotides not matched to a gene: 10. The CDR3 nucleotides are TGTGCCATCGCGACAGGGATAGGGGAGACCCAGTACTTC. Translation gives CAIATGIGETQYF.

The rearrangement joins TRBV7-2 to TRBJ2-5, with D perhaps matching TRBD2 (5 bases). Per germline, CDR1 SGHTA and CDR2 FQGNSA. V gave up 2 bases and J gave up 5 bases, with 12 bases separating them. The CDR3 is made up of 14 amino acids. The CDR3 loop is CASSLNFRGETQYF. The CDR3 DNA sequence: TGTGCCAGCAGCTTAAACTTCAGAGGGGAGACCCAGTACTTC.

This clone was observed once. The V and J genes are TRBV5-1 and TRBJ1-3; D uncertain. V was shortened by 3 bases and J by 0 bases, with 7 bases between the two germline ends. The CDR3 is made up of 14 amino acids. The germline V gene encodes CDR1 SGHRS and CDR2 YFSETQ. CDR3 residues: CASSSTSSGNTIYF. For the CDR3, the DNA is TGCGCCAGCAGCTCTACGTCCTCTGGAAACACCATATATTTT. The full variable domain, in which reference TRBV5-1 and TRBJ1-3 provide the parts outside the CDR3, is KAGVTQTPRYLIKTRGQQVTLSCSPISGHRSVSWYQQTPGQGLQFLFEYFSETQRNKGNFPGRFSGRQFSNSRSEMNVSTLELGDSALYLCASSSTSSGNTIYFGEGSWLTVV.

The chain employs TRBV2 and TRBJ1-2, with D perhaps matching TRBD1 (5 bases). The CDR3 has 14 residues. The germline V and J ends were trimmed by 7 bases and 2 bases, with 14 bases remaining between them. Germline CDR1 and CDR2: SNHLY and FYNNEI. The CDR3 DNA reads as TGTGCCAGCATCCGACAGATGACAAACTATGGCTACACCTTC. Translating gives CASIRQMTNYGYTF.

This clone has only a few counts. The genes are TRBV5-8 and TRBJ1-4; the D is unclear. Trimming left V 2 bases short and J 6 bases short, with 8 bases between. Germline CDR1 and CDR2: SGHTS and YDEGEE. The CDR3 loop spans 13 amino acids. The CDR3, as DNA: TGTGCCAGCAGCTTTATGTTCTATGAAAAACTGTTTTTT. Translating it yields CASSFMFYEKLFF. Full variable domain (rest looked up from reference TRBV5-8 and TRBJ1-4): EAGVTQSPTHLIKTRGQQATLRCSPISGHTSVYWYQQALGLGLQFLLWYDEGEERNRGNFPPRFSGRQFPNYSSELNVNALELEDSALYLCASSFMFYEKLFFGSGTQLSVL.

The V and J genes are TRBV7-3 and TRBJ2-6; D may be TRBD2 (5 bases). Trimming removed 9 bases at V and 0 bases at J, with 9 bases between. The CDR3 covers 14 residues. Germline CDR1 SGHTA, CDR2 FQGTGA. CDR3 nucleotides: TGTGCCAGTTCTAGCCGCTCTGGGGCCAACGTCCTGACTTTC. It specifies CASSSRSGANVLTF. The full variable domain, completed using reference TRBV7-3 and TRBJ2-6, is GAGVSQTPSNKVTEKGKYVELRCDPISGHTALYWYRQSLGQGPEFLIYFQGTGAADDSGLPNDRFFAVRPEGSVSTLKIQRTERGDSAVYLCASSSRSGANVLTFGAGSRLTVL.

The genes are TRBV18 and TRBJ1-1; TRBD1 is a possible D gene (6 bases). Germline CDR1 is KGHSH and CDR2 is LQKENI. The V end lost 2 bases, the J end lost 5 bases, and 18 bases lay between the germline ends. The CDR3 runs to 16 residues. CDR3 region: CASSPNRVLSGTEAFF. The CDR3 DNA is TGTGCCAGCTCACCAAACAGGGTTCTCTCGGGAACTGAAGCTTTCTTT.

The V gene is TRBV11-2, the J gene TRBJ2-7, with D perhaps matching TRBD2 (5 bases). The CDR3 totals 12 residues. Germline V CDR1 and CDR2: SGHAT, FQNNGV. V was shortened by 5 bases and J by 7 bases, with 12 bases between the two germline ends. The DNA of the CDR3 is TGTGCCAGCAGCCGCGCGGGCCGGGAGCAGTACTTC. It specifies CASSRAGREQYF.

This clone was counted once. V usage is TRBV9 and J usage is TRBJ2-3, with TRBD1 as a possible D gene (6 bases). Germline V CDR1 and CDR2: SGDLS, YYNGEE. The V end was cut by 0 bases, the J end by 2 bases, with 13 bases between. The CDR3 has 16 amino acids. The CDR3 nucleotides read TGTGCCAGCAGCGTAGAGGCAGGGGCCAACACAGATACGCAGTATTTT. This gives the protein CASSVEAGANTDTQYF.

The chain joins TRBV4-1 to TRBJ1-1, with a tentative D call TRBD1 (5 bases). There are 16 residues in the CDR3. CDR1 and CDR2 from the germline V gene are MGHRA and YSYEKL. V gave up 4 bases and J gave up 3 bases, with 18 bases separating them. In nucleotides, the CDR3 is TGCGCCAGCAGCCCGCCTAGGTCAGGAGGGGACACTGAAGCTTTCTTT. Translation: CASSPPRSGGDTEAFF.

The CDR3 here is CASSPRDIETGELFF. The CDR3 nucleotides read TGTGCCAGCAGCCCCCGGGACATAGAGACCGGGGAGCTGTTTTTT. The rearrangement links TRBV5-8 to TRBJ2-2; D is possibly TRBD1 (6 bases). The CDR3 sequence is 15 residues long. Germline V gives CDR1 SGHTS, CDR2 YDEGEE. Trimming stripped 4 bases from V and 5 bases from J, with 15 bases between.

CDR3 region: CASSLGGTGGLNTEAFF. Here the CDR3 DNA reads TGTGCCAGCAGCTTAGGAGGGACAGGGGGCCTGAACACTGAAGCTTTCTTT. The rearrangement joins TRBV7-2 to TRBJ1-1, with 12 bases identical to TRBD1. Germline V lookup: CDR1 SGHTA, CDR2 FQGNSA. J was trimmed by 0 bases and V by 1 base; bases with no gene match: 3. The CDR3 loop spans 17 amino acids.

CDR3 sequence reads: CASSLLGRGRSTDTQYF. The CDR3 DNA follows: TGTGCCAGCAGCTTACTGGGCAGGGGAAGGAGCACAGATACGCAGTATTTT. The chain combines TRBV7-2 with TRBJ2-3; D perhaps matches TRBD1 (6 bases). The CDR3 runs to 17 residues. Trimming took off 2 bases at V and 0 bases at J, with 15 bases between the two ends. Germline V CDR1 and CDR2: SGHTA, FQGNSA.

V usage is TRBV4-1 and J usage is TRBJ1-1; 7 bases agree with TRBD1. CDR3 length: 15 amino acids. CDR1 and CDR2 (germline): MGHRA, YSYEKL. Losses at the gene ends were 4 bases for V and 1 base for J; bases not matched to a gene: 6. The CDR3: CASSRAGQQNTEAFF. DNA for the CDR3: TGCGCCAGCAGCCGGGCGGGACAGCAGAACACTGAAGCTTTCTTT.

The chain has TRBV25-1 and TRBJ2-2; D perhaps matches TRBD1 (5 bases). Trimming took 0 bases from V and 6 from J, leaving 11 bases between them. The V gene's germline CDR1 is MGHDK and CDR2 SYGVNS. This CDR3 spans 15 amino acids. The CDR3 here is CASSEYRDHAGELFF. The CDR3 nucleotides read TGTGCCAGCAGTGAATACAGGGATCACGCCGGGGAGCTGTTTTTT.